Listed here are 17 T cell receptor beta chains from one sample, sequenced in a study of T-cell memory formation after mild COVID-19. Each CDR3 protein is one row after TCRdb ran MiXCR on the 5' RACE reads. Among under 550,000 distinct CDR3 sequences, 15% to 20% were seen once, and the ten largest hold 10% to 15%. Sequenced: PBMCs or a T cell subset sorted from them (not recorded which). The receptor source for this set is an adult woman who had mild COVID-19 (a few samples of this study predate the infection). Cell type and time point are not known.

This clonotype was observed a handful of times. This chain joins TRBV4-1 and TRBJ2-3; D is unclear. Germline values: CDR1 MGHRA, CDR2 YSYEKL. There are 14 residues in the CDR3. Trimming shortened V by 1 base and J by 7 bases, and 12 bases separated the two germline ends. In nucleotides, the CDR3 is TGCGCCAGCAGCCAAGCTCGGGCCGTGAATACGCAGTATTTT. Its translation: CASSQARAVNTQYF.

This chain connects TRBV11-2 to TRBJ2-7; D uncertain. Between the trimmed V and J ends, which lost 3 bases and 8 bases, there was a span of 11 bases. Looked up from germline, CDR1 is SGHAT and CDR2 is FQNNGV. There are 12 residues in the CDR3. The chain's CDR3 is CASSFGQAQQYF. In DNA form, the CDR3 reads TGTGCCAGCAGCTTCGGTCAGGCTCAGCAGTACTTC.

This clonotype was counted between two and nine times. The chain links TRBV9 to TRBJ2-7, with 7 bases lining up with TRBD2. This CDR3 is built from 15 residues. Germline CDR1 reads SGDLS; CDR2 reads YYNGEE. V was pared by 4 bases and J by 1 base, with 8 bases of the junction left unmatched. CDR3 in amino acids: CASSPRSGTSYEQYF. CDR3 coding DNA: TGTGCCAGCAGCCCTCGGAGCGGGACTTCCTACGAGCAGTACTTC.

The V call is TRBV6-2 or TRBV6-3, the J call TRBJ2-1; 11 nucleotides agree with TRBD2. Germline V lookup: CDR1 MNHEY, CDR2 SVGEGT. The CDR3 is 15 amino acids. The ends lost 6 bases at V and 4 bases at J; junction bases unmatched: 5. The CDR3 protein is CASSPTSGGYNEQFF. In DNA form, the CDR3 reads TGTGCCAGCAGCCCCACTAGCGGGGGTTACAATGAGCAGTTCTTC.

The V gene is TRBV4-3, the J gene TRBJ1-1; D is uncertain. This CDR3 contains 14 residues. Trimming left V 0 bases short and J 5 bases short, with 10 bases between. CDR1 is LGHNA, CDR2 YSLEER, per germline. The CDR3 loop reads CASSQDWSGTEAFF. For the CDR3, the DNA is TGCGCCAGCAGCCAAGATTGGTCCGGTACTGAAGCTTTCTTT.

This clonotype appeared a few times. In nucleotides, the CDR3 is TGTGCCAGCAGCCCCCCCGGGACAGGGGACGGAAAACTGTTTTTT. Its translation: CASSPPGTGDGKLFF. V and J are TRBV7-9 and TRBJ1-4; 10 positions match TRBD1. Germline lookup yields CDR1 SEHNR and CDR2 FQNEAQ (reference sequence). This CDR3 spans 15 amino acids. After removal of 5 bases from V and 10 bases from J, the junction contained 10 bases not matched to a gene.

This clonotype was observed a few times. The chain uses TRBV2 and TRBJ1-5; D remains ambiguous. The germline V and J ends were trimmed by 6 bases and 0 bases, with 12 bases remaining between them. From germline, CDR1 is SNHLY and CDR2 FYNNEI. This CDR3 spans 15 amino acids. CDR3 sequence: CASRTQAYSNQPQHF. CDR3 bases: TGTGCCAGCAGAACCCAGGCGTATAGCAATCAGCCCCAGCATTTT.

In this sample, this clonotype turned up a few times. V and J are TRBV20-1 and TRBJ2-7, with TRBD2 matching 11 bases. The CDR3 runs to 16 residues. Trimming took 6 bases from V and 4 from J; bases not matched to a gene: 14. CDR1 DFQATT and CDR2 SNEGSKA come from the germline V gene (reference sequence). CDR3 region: CSAAPILAGGRYEQYF. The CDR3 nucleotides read TGCAGTGCCGCCCCCATTCTAGCGGGAGGACGATACGAGCAGTACTTC.

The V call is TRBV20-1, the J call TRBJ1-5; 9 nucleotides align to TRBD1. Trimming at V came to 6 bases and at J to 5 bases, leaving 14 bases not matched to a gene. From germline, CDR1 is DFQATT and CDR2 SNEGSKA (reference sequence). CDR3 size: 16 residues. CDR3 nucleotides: TGCAGTGCGATACCCCTAACAGGGGGCGTCGATCAGCCCCAGCATTTT. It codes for CSAIPLTGGVDQPQHF.

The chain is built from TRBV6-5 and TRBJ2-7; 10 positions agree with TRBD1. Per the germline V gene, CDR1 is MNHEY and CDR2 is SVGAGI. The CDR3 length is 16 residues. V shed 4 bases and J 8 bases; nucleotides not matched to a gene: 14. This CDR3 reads CASSFLLRGQGSKQYF. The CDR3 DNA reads TGTGCCAGCAGTTTTCTTCTAAGGGGACAGGGGAGTAAGCAGTACTTC.

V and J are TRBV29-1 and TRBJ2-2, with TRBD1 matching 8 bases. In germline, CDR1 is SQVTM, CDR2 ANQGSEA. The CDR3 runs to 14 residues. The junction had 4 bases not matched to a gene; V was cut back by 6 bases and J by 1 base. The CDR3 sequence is CSVDRGLNTGELFF. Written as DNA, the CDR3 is TGCAGCGTAGACAGGGGCCTGAACACCGGGGAGCTGTTTTTT.

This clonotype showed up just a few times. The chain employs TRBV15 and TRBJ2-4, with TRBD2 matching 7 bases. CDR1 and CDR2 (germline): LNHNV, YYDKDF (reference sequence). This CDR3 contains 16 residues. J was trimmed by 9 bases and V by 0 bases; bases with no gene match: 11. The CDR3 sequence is CATSREPLGGRTIQYF. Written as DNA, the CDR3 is TGTGCCACCAGCAGAGAACCCCTGGGAGGGAGAACCATTCAGTACTTC.

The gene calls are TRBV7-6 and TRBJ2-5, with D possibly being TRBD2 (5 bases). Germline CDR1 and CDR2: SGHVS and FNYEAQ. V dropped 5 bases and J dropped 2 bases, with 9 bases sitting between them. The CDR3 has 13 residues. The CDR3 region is CASSVSGQETQYF. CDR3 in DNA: TGTGCCAGCAGCGTCTCGGGACAAGAGACCCAGTACTTC.

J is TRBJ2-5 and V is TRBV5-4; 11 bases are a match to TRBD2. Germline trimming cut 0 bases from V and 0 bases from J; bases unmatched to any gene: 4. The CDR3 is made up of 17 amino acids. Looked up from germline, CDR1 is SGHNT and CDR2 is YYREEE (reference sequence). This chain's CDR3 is CASSLASGRTYQETQYF. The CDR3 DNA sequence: TGTGCCAGCAGCTTGGCTAGCGGGAGGACCTACCAAGAGACCCAGTACTTC.

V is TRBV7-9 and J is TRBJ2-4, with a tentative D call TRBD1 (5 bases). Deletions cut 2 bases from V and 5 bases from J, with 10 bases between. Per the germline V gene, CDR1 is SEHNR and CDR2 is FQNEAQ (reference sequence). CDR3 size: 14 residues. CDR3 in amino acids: CASSLMGQQNIQYF. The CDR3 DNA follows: TGTGCCAGCAGCTTAATGGGGCAACAAAACATTCAGTACTTC. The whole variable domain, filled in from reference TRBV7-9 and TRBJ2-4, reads DTGVSQNPRHKITKRGQNVTFRCDPISEHNRLYWYRQTLGQGPEFLTYFQNEAQLEKSRLLSDRFSAERPKGSFSTLEIQRTEQGDSAMYLCASSLMGQQNIQYFGAGTRLSVL.

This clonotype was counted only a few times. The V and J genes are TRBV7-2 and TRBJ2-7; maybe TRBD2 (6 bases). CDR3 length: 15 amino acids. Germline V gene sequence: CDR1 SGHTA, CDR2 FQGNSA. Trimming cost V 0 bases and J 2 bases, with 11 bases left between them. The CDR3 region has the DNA TGTGCCAGCAGCTTAGCTAGCGGTCGCACCTACGAGCAGTACTTC. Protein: CASSLASGRTYEQYF.

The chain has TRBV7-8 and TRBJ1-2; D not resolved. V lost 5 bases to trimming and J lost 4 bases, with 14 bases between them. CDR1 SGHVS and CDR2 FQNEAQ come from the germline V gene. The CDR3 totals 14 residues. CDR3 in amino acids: CASSPRREGYGYTF. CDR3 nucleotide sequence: TGTGCCAGCAGCCCACGAAGGGAAGGCTATGGCTACACCTTC.